This T cell receptor (beta chain) derives from a study of shared clonotypes between healthy human individuals. CDR1 SGHNT and CDR2 YYREEE come from the germline V gene (reference sequence). The V end lost 4 bases, the J end lost 1 base, and 14 bases lay between the germline ends. The CDR3 runs to 15 residues. Each PCR replicate from the sorted subsets contained 150 to 250 ng DNA, which is about 31,000 T cell genomes. In the original analysis: Junction-only sequences without quality scores came from ImmunoSEQ, so filtering differed. Here immunoSEQ multiplex PCR was the method, and the copy in TCRdb shows in-frame clones only, minus some. That table is the source of V, J and clone size, and D and trimming were worked out from the DNA. The sample lists hundreds of thousands of clones; just under 97% were seen once. Terminally differentiated effector memory CD45RA+ cells were excluded by CCR7 positive selection of CD45RO-negative cells. Donation came from healthy HIV-negative adults that had no recent acute infections or vaccinations.

The receptor was isolated from a woman aged 30 to 39 in good health. V and J are TRBV5-4 and TRBJ1-1, with D possibly being TRBD1 (5 bases). Input material: naive CD8+ T cells sorted from blood. CDR3 in amino acids: CASSLEWTPNTEAFF. The DNA of the CDR3 is TGTGCCAGCAGCCTTGAATGGACACCGAACACTGAAGCTTTCTTT.